The present entry profiles one T cell receptor (beta chain) with its context. The target of this receptor is not known. No clone much larger than this one lies a single base away; base qualities are absent. The data were obtained in a study of blood T cell repertoires in COVID-19 (dated by TCRdb to about 2020). Regarding the study in general: The collaborator samples originated in the United States, Italy and Spain and spanned the acute and convalescent phases of COVID-19. The material from the prospective study consisted of cDNA or gDNA derived from T cells, B-cell-depleted T cells, or PBMCs. Deeply sampled blood TCRbeta repertoires from subjects exposed to, actively infected with, or recovered from COVID-19 were included in the dataset. The repertoires were released in a freely available public database intended as a resource for research on the immune response to SARS-CoV-2. Samples came from the ongoing ImmuneRACE study (first 160 participants) plus 1,254 subjects from 6 global collaborators. Nearly every sample came with metadata listing a de-identified subject ID, COVID-19 status, age in years and sex. Where available, HLA class I and class II types were obtained from metadata supplied by the sample provider rather than from assay-based typing. On the study overall, not on this receptor specifically: The quantity of clinical and demographic metadata differed by source and by participant and was supplied without curation.

Collaborating institutions collected whole blood in K2EDTA tubes following their own protocols. Collaborator samples were shipped for TCRbeta analysis as frozen whole blood, isolated PBMCs, or DNA extracted from either sample type. TCRbeta CDR3 regions were amplified from genomic DNA by means of the immunoSEQ Assay, a bias-controlled multiplex PCR. The paper's processing steps were these. The number of nucleated cells in each sample was estimated from the amplification of reference gene primers within the assay. To quantify the absolute abundance of each unique TCRbeta CDR3 rearrangement, sequence reads were collapsed and filtered. For each sample, productive Simpson clonality was calculated as the square root of Simpson's diversity index across productive rearrangements. TCRdb limited this immuneACCESS table to in-frame rearrangements with V and J called. A share of clones is missing; checked studies link under half to unresolved V genes, and the rest is unexplained. Clonal size and the V and J genes are those of that table, whereas D and trimming came from the DNA. In all, the sample holds about 26,000 clones, and about 90% of those were seen once. Roughly 2.8% of the sample belongs to the ten largest clones.

The V and J ends are trimmed by 4 bases and 6 bases, leaving 14 bases between them. CDR1 and CDR2 were assigned from the germline V gene as SGHRS and YFSETQ. Including cysteine and phenylalanine, the CDR3 has 13 amino acids. The sequence is cut down to CDR3 DNA, 39 bases in frame from base 1. This TCR was recovered from a human donor in a cohort sampled during active COVID-19. The sample was peripheral blood. Here the chain combines TRBV5-1 and TRBJ2-7; the D gene is possibly TRBD2, with 6 bases matching. The CDR3 region reads CASSPRPGGEQYF. The nucleotides read TGCGCCAGCAGCCCCCGGCCCGGGGGCGAGCAGTACTTC.